This T cell receptor (beta chain) appears in the sequencing data of a study of blood T cells in healthy people across ages (dated by TCRdb to the mid-2010s). With regard to the full study: In model experiments, template switching captured about one uniquely barcoded TCR beta cDNA molecule for every two T cells. Age-related changes in TCR beta repertoire diversity were measured in the study by deep sequencing normalized with unique cDNA molecular identifiers. The donors were split into four age groups: young (average about 16 years), middle-aged (39), aged (about 62) and long-lived (approximately 89). To avoid experimental bias, donors of different ages were distributed randomly across sequencing lanes. The study analyzed two additional independent replicas of 1 million unique cDNA reads from the same blood draw for two donors, one aged 18 to 30 and one aged 80 or older.

Findings and caveats that apply to the study as a whole: Observed TCR beta diversity per million T cells fell roughly linearly with age, and a significant reduction was already apparent by age approximately 40. The percentage of naive T cells measured by flow cytometry correlated strongly with observed TCR beta diversity. Estimates of total diversity based on one million sequenced T cells were regarded as lower bounds and as underestimates. Donor CMV infection status was unknown, potentially confounding age-related changes in expanded clonotypes. Bulk unsorted PBMC profiling prevented conclusive comparison of naive and antigen-experienced compartments. The long-lived group showed more naive CD4+ T cells, fewer expanded clones and increased TCR diversity than the aged group, suggesting age selection.

Library method: 5' RACE. The sequencer was an Illumina HiSeq 2500. A second roughly 6 to 11 cycle PCR used a sample-barcoded 5' primer and a J-beta primer mix. A template-switch 5' adaptor carrying 12 random nucleotides introduced a unique molecular identifier onto each TCR beta cDNA molecule. At least 2.5 million CDR3-containing paired-end reads were obtained from each sample. First-strand cDNA was synthesized from all RNA with the Mint cDNA synthesis kit, primed by a TRBC-specific oligonucleotide. Following uracil-DNA glycosylase treatment, a first 18-cycle PCR with universal primers M1SS and BC2_uni_R was performed on all cDNA. Per the source publication's procedure: For normalization, 1 million high-quality reads were randomly selected from each sample, with every read carrying a distinct molecular identifier. Reads sharing molecular identifiers were discarded rather than binned into consensus sequences. CDR3 identification, clonotype clustering and error correction used MiTCR with a Q25 quality threshold and the strictest error-elimination algorithm. A nonparametric unseen species model with Euler transformation was used to estimate a lower bound on total TCR beta diversity. TCRdb reworked the public reads: Q25 trimming with fastp, MiXCR clone assembly, productive beta chains retained. Rows are combined by CDR3 protein, so each entry shows the most common genes and DNA. TCRdb, rather than the study authors, made the V and J calls. Across this sample there are over 950,000 distinct CDR3 sequences, with roughly half seen only once. The top ten clones comprise around a fifth of the sample.

Ends trimmed: V by 1 base, J by 5 bases; bases unmatched to a gene: 7. The germline V gene gives CDR1 as MGHRA and CDR2 as YSYEKL. From the cysteine up to the phenylalanine, the CDR3 has a length of 16 residues. Just CDR3 DNA is preserved here, 48 bases in frame from base 1. Donors were a few dozen systemically healthy Caucasian individuals from Russia aged 6 to 90 years. About 9.8 milliliters of peripheral blood were drawn from each donor into EDTA-treated Vacutainer tubes. Ficoll-Paque density-gradient centrifugation was used to isolate PBMCs, with at least 7 million per sample. Trizol reagent was used to extract total RNA from the PBMCs, yielding at least 5 micrograms per sample. Naive CD45RAhigh/CD27high T cell percentages were measured by flow cytometry on a PBMC aliquot from every donor. On this clonotype itself: No antigen is known for it. Within one base of it there is no much larger clone, and no base qualities were kept.

This clonotype was obtained from a woman in her sixties in good health. Sequenced material: blood. Recombination joined TRBV4-1 with TRBJ2-3; TRBD2 matches 9 bases in the middle. The DNA is TGCGCCAGCAGCCAAGGACTAGCGGAGGGGGGAGATACGCAGTATTTT. Its product reads: CASSQGLAEGGDTQYF.